Below are 29 T cell receptor beta chains sequenced from a single sample in a study of T cells in tuberculosis. Cells were sorted from thawed PBMC rested overnight and stained with GMM-loaded CD1B tetramer, viability dye and anti-CD3. C32 glucose monomycolate from Rhodococcus equi was loaded onto the CD1B tetramers. Measured with immunoSEQ multiplex PCR; TCRdb has only the in-frame clones, and not every one. This table has approximately 60,000 clones, about four fifths appearing once. The sequenced material came from CD1b-GMM tetramer-negative cells sorted from PBMCs. These receptors originate from an adult woman with latent tuberculosis.

The rearrangement links TRBV30 to TRBJ1-2; D gene uncertain. This CDR3 region has 12 residues. Germline CDR1 GTSNPN, CDR2 SVGIG (reference sequence). V lost 4 bases, J lost 6 bases, and 12 bases lay in between. This chain's CDR3 is CAWTGFGDGYTF. The CDR3 region has the DNA TGTGCCTGGACAGGATTCGGGGATGGCTACACCTTC.

The chain has TRBV6-6 and TRBJ2-2; TRBD1 aligns across 8 bases. This CDR3 region has 15 residues. Per the germline V gene, CDR1 is MNHNY and CDR2 is SVGAGI (reference sequence). V lost 6 bases and J lost 5; bases outside the gene matches: 8. The CDR3, as DNA: TGTGCCAGCAGGTCGGGACAGGATGTGACCGGGGAGCTGTTTTTT. It specifies CASRSGQDVTGELFF.

The chain uses TRBV20-1 and TRBJ1-1; no reliable D call. CDR1 is DFQATT and CDR2 is SNEGSKA in the germline V gene (reference sequence). This CDR3 region has 11 residues. Trimming left V 3 bases short and J 8 bases short, with 10 bases between. This CDR3 reads CSASSGREAFF. The CDR3 coding sequence is TGCAGTGCTAGTTCCGGGAGGGAAGCTTTCTTT.

J is TRBJ2-5 and V is TRBV19, with D unclear. The CDR3 loop spans 15 amino acids. Germline loops: CDR1 LNHDA, CDR2 SQIVND (reference sequence). Trimming left V 3 bases short and J 0 bases short, with 11 bases between. In DNA form, the CDR3 reads TGTGCCAGTAGTATCCGGCAGGCCCACCAAGAGACCCAGTACTTC. Its protein product is CASSIRQAHQETQYF.

The J gene is TRBJ1-4, the V gene TRBV6-1; D is undetermined. The CDR3 is 13 amino acids. CDR1 is MNHNS and CDR2 is SASEGT in the germline V gene. Trimming removed 3 bases at V and 3 bases at J, with 5 bases between. The CDR3 sequence is CASSDSSNEKLFF. CDR3 coding DNA: TGTGCCAGCAGTGACAGTTCTAATGAAAAACTGTTTTTT.

The DNA for the CDR3 is TGTGCCAGCAGTGAAGCGCCAACTCGGGGAGATACGCAGTATTTT. This codes for CASSEAPTRGDTQYF. This sequence joins TRBV6-1 and TRBJ2-3; D is possibly TRBD2 (5 bases). The CDR3 covers 15 residues. Trimming removed 0 bases at V and 5 bases at J, with 12 bases between. Germline-derived CDR1 and CDR2 are MNHNS and SASEGT.

The chain has TRBV7-8 and TRBJ2-7; 9 bases agree with TRBD1. V shed 2 bases and J 2 bases; nucleotides not matched to a gene: 7. The CDR3 has 16 amino acids. Germline CDR1 reads SGHVS; CDR2 reads FQNEAQ. The CDR3 loop reads CASSLHHRGLTYEQYF. The DNA for the CDR3 is TGTGCCAGCAGCTTACACCACAGGGGGCTGACCTACGAGCAGTACTTC.

CDR3: CASSLKGDAYEQYF. DNA of the CDR3: TGCGCCAGCAGCTTGAAGGGGGACGCCTACGAGCAGTACTTC. The V gene is TRBV5-1, the J gene TRBJ2-7, with D possibly being TRBD1 (6 bases). The CDR3 length is 14 residues. V was cut by 1 base and J by 2 bases, with 10 bases left in between. The germline gives CDR1 SGHRS, CDR2 YFSETQ. The complete variable domain, with remaining parts taken from reference TRBV5-1 and TRBJ2-7, reads KAGVTQTPRYLIKTRGQQVTLSCSPISGHRSVSWYQQTPGQGLQFLFEYFSETQRNKGNFPGRFSGRQFSNSRSEMNVSTLELGDSALYLCASSLKGDAYEQYFGPGTRLTVT.

This chain connects TRBV28 to TRBJ2-7, with TRBD1 matching over 7 bases. The length of the CDR3 is 14 residues. Trimming cost V 6 bases and J 5 bases; bases outside gene matches: 10. Germline V gene lookup returns CDR1 MDHEN and CDR2 SYDVKM. This CDR3 is CASSRRQGPHEQYF. In nucleotides, the CDR3 is TGTGCCAGCAGCCGCCGACAGGGCCCCCACGAGCAGTACTTC.

The chain uses TRBV6-5 and TRBJ2-2; TRBD1 matches at 9 bases. The germline V gene encodes CDR1 MNHEY and CDR2 SVGAGI. The CDR3 runs 14 residues. V lost 5 bases, J lost 4 bases, and 2 bases stayed unmatched. CDR3 sequence reads: CASSRDRATGELFF. The DNA for the CDR3 is TGTGCCAGCAGTCGGGACAGGGCCACCGGGGAGCTGTTTTTT.

The CDR3 DNA reads as TGTGCCAGTAGTTCCTCAGGACTAGCGGGGAGCACAGATACGCAGTATTTT. It translates to CASSSSGLAGSTDTQYF. The rearrangement links TRBV19 to TRBJ2-3; 12 bases fit TRBD2. The length of the CDR3 is 17 residues. Germline V gene sequence: CDR1 LNHDA, CDR2 SQIVND (reference sequence). Unmatched junction bases numbered 6, after V lost 5 bases and J lost 0 bases.

The V call is TRBV6-6, the J call TRBJ2-2; 8 positions agree with TRBD2. This CDR3 region has 15 residues. The trim removed 6 bases at V and 4 bases at J, leaving 7 bases unmatched. Germline CDR1 MNHNY, CDR2 SVGAGI (reference sequence). The CDR3 loop is CASSRTGGGTGELFF. As DNA, the CDR3 is TGTGCCAGCAGCCGAACGGGAGGGGGCACCGGGGAGCTGTTTTTT.

As concerns this clone: Within the sample, other DNA sequences also encode this same CDR3. This rearrangement joins TRBV19 to TRBJ2-3; the match to TRBD2 covers 7 bases. The length of the CDR3 is 14 residues. Per germline, CDR1 LNHDA and CDR2 SQIVND (reference sequence). With V trimmed by 6 bases and J by 0 bases, 3 bases remained unmatched. CDR3 sequence: CASSISGSTDTQYF. As DNA, the CDR3 is TGTGCCAGTAGCATTAGCGGGAGCACAGATACGCAGTATTTT.

This clone was seen once. In DNA form, the CDR3 reads TGCGCCAGCAGCTTGGGGGCAGCTATCTCCGACACTGAAGCTTTCTTT. Its translation: CASSLGAAISDTEAFF. The rearrangement links TRBV5-1 to TRBJ1-1; D gene uncertain. Germline CDR1 SGHRS, CDR2 YFSETQ. Trimming shortened V by 0 bases and J by 3 bases, and 15 bases separated the two germline ends. The CDR3 contains 16 residues.

This clone was counted between two and nine times. V usage is TRBV7-9 and J usage is TRBJ2-1; D may be TRBD1 (5 bases). Trimming stripped 4 bases from V and 8 bases from J, with 15 bases between. The CDR3 contains 14 residues. Germline assignment: CDR1 SEHNR and CDR2 FQNEAQ (reference sequence). The CDR3 bases are TGTGCCAGCAGCTCAATCGACAGATTCGATGAGCAGTTCTTC. It codes for CASSSIDRFDEQFF. Combining the CDR3 with reference TRBV7-9 and TRBJ2-1 gives the whole variable domain DTGVSQNPRHKITKRGQNVTFRCDPISEHNRLYWYRQTLGQGPEFLTYFQNEAQLEKSRLLSDRFSAERPKGSFSTLEIQRTEQGDSAMYLCASSSIDRFDEQFFGPGTRLTVL.

This clone came up once. The V gene is TRBV6-1, the J gene TRBJ1-2; 8 nucleotides align to TRBD1. Germline values: CDR1 MNHNS, CDR2 SASEGT. The CDR3 is 15 residues long. V lost 8 bases to trimming and J lost 8 bases; unmatched junction nucleotides: 16. This chain's CDR3 is CASSQGALAIVGYTF. The CDR3 nucleotides are TGTGCCAGCTCCCAGGGGGCGCTTGCAATAGTCGGCTACACCTTC.

V is TRBV11-2 and J is TRBJ1-3; D might be TRBD1 (6 bases). V lost 3 bases and J lost 0, with 12 bases in between. The germline V gene has CDR1 SGHAT and CDR2 FQNNGV. The CDR3 has 16 amino acids. CDR3 sequence reads: CASSFFRGGSGNTIYF. The CDR3 DNA reads TGTGCCAGCAGCTTCTTTAGGGGGGGCTCTGGAAACACCATATATTTT. Looking up the rest from reference TRBV11-2 and TRBJ1-3 gives the full variable domain: EAGVAQSPRYKIIEKRQSVAFWCNPISGHATLYWYQQILGQGPKLLIQFQNNGVVDDSQLPKDRFSAERLKGVDSTLKIQPAKLEDSAVYLCASSFFRGGSGNTIYFGEGSWLTVV.

The chain links TRBV21-1 to TRBJ1-1. TRBV21-1 constitutes a pseudogene. This CDR3 has 15 residues. CDR3 in amino acids: CASSKPGEGRTEAFF. The CDR3 nucleotides are TGTGCCAGCAGCAAACCAGGGGAGGGTCGCACTGAAGCTTTCTTT.

V gene TRBV7-5 combines with J gene TRBJ2-5; the D segment call TRBD2 is taken from the table without a DNA check. The J call is doubtful: the DNA matches TRBJ2-7 better. TRBV7-5 is listed as a pseudogene. The CDR3 has 15 residues. For the CDR3, the DNA is TGTGTCAGAGCCGTCAACGTCCCTAGCTCCTACGAGCAGTACTTC. Amino acid sequence: CVRAVNVPSSYEQYF.

This clone showed up just a few times. This chain uses TRBV7-8 with TRBJ2-4; perhaps TRBD1 as D (6 bases). The germline V gene has CDR1 SGHVS and CDR2 FQNEAQ. The CDR3 extends over 16 amino acids. Trimming took 2 bases from V and 5 from J, leaving 16 bases between them. For the CDR3, the DNA is TGTGCCAGCAGCTTAAGTGGGGGCTCCGGTCAAAACATTCAGTACTTC. Its translation: CASSLSGGSGQNIQYF.

The chain carries TRBV6-5 and TRBJ2-1; a weak D match, TRBD2 (5 bases). This CDR3 has 15 amino acids. Germline loops: CDR1 MNHEY, CDR2 SVGAGI. V lost 2 bases, J lost 6 bases, and 14 bases lay in between. The CDR3: CASSYRGREGNEQFF. The CDR3 DNA reads as TGTGCCAGCAGTTACCGGGGAAGGGAAGGCAATGAGCAGTTCTTC.

The chain links TRBV5-4 to TRBJ2-3; 9 bases are shared with TRBD2. Germline assignment: CDR1 SGHNT and CDR2 YYREEE (reference sequence). The ends lost 4 bases at V and 5 bases at J; junction bases unmatched: 5. This CDR3 has 14 residues. The CDR3 nucleotides read TGTGCCAGCAGCACACCTAGCGGGAAAGATACGCAGTATTTT. It specifies CASSTPSGKDTQYF. The full variable domain, in which reference TRBV5-4 and TRBJ2-3 provide the parts outside the CDR3, is ETGVTQSPTHLIKTRGQQVTLRCSSQSGHNTVSWYQQALGQGPQFIFQYYREEENGRGNFPPRFSGLQFPNYSSELNVNALELDDSALYLCASSTPSGKDTQYFGPGTRLTVL.

The chain links TRBV28 to TRBJ2-7, with 8 nucleotides matching TRBD1. This CDR3 has 14 amino acids. The germline V gene has CDR1 MDHEN and CDR2 SYDVKM. V shed 6 bases and J 2 bases; nucleotides not matched to a gene: 6. The CDR3 DNA reads as TGTGCCAGCAGATCCGGGACAGGAACCTACGAGCAGTACTTC. This sequence encodes CASRSGTGTYEQYF.

The chain combines TRBV6-1 with TRBJ1-1; TRBD1 agrees at 9 bases. V shed 10 bases and J 3 bases; nucleotides not matched to a gene: 6. The CDR3 consists of 13 residues. The germline CDR1 and CDR2 sequences are MNHNS and SASEGT. Here the CDR3 reads CATDGQGYTEAFF. CDR3 bases: TGTGCCACCGACGGACAGGGGTACACTGAAGCTTTCTTT.

This chain joins TRBV14 and TRBJ1-1; 7 nucleotides line up with TRBD1. V gave up 0 bases and J gave up 9 bases; unmatched junction bases: 4. Germline assignment: CDR1 SGHDN and CDR2 FVKESK. The CDR3 is 13 amino acids. The CDR3 nucleotides read TGTGCCAGCAGCCAAGAGTGGGACAGCAAAGCTTTCTTT. Translation gives CASSQEWDSKAFF.

In this sample, this clone turned up a few times. V is TRBV4-1 and J is TRBJ2-7; D is possibly TRBD2 (6 bases). This CDR3 has 16 amino acids. The V gene's germline CDR1 is MGHRA and CDR2 YSYEKL. The V end lost 3 bases, the J end lost 4 bases, and 19 bases lay between the germline ends. CDR3 residues: CASSQRATGGIYEQYF. The CDR3 DNA reads TGCGCCAGCAGCCAGAGGGCTACAGGAGGGATTTACGAGCAGTACTTC.

V gene TRBV27 combines with J gene TRBJ1-5; unclear D gene. Germline CDR1 reads MNHEY; CDR2 reads SMNVEV (reference sequence). The CDR3 is 15 amino acids. V was clipped by 6 bases and J by 7 bases, with 19 bases between them. CDR3 in amino acids: CASRLRTERSQPQHF. In nucleotides, the CDR3 is TGTGCCAGCAGACTACGGACTGAGCGGAGCCAGCCCCAGCATTTT.

The chain employs TRBV5-1 and TRBJ2-5; 15 bases fit TRBD2. This CDR3 comprises 16 residues. J was trimmed by 2 bases and V by 4 bases; bases with no gene match: 3. From germline, CDR1 is SGHRS and CDR2 YFSETQ. CDR3 region: CASSRGLAGGQETQYF. The CDR3 coding sequence is TGCGCCAGCAGCCGCGGACTAGCGGGAGGGCAAGAGACCCAGTACTTC.

This clone was picked up one time. The chain recombines TRBV5-6 with TRBJ1-2, with a possible D match to TRBD1 (6 bases). Trimming removed 6 bases from V and 5 bases from J, with 11 bases in between. Germline V gives CDR1 SGHDT, CDR2 YYEEEE. The CDR3 loop spans 12 amino acids. CDR3 protein: CASTGQRYGYTF. In DNA form, the CDR3 reads TGTGCCAGCACCGGACAGAGATATGGCTACACCTTC.